These T cell receptor beta chains were read from a single sample in a study of Ad26.COV2.S vaccination and SARS-CoV-2 variants. The method was immunoSEQ multiplex PCR; TCRdb's version includes in-frame clones alone and lacks a portion of them. The sample lists about 480,000 clones, roughly 85% occurring once. The sequencing used peripheral blood, collected in a trial of Ad26.COV2.S vaccine versus placebo. These receptors came from a person between 18 and 65 years old who received the Ad26.COV2.S COVID-19 vaccine or a placebo. Each CDR3 is given without its conserved first and last residue. The D gene is left open where the match is weak.

D	V	CDR3
-	TRBV19	ASSTRPDLYTGELF
TRBD1	TRBV7-8	ASSLLRGGGSGYT
TRBD1	TRBV5-8	ASSQGVRSQPQH
-	TRBV6-6	ASTLNFPYNSPLH
-	TRBV11-2	ASTPGGAVMNTEAF
TRBD2	TRBV7-2	ASSSPPGGRASGETQY
-	TRBV21-1	ASSKGPGLAGINEQF
-	TRBV11-2	ASRAGTNTEAF
TRBD2	TRBV7-9	ASSLGLAGYEQF
TRBD1	TRBV4-1	ASSHTGDPHEQY
TRBD1	TRBV27	ASSLQGDRPSPLH
TRBD1	TRBV18	ASSPLPSDRGGEQF
-	TRBV19	ASSAGRYGYT
-	TRBV7-8	ASSGGVDQPQH
TRBD1	TRBV5-1	ASSYGTGSYNEQF
TRBD2	TRBV3-1/TRBV3-2	ASRHLAAKDNEQF
TRBD1	TRBV7-3	ASSPTGTAPHNEQF
TRBD2	TRBV4-2	ASSQEISREGNYNEQF
TRBD1	TRBV11-2	ASSQGTVSLHYGYT
-	TRBV4-2	ASSPEWQVYNEQF
TRBD2	TRBV4-3	ASSQGTSGQETQY
-	TRBV2	ASSEAPRLEQF